The 26 T cell receptor beta chains in this list originate from one sample, sequenced in a study of chronic HIV infection and antiretroviral therapy (dated by TCRdb to between 2015 and 2016). The protocol used for the library was 5' RACE. The sequencer was an Illumina MiSeq. TCRdb applied fastp at Q25 and MiXCR to the public reads, then kept only in-frame beta chains. Every entry covers one CDR3 protein and lists the most common genes and DNA from its rows. The sample profile shows roughly 39,000 distinct CDR3 sequences; roughly 8% of them were found once. The leading ten clones occupy under 3.5% of the sample. The sample comprised peripheral blood. These receptors came from an adult who had HIV and had not received antiretroviral therapy, or was an uninfected healthy control (not recorded which).

This clonotype was seen a few times. The chain links TRBV28 to TRBJ1-2; D is uncertain. V gave up 2 bases and J gave up 6 bases, with 13 bases separating them. In germline, CDR1 is MDHEN, CDR2 SYDVKM. The CDR3 runs 14 residues. CDR3 DNA sequence: TGTGCCAGCAGTTTAGGAGGTCAGATGGATGGCTACACCTTC. It translates to CASSLGGQMDGYTF.

This chain connects TRBV9 to TRBJ2-1, with 8 bases aligning to TRBD1. This CDR3 contains 15 residues. J gave up 1 base and V 4 bases, and 4 bases lay outside the gene matches. In germline, CDR1 is SGDLS, CDR2 YYNGEE. This CDR3 is CASSPGGASYNEQFF. CDR3 bases: TGTGCCAGCAGCCCAGGGGGCGCTTCCTACAATGAGCAGTTCTTC.

This clonotype was found a few times. The V gene is TRBV20-1, the J gene TRBJ2-3, with 7 nucleotides matching TRBD2. Looked up from germline, CDR1 is DFQATT and CDR2 is SNEGSKA (reference sequence). The CDR3 runs to 12 residues. The junction had 3 bases not matched to a gene; V was cut back by 6 bases and J by 3 bases. The CDR3 sequence is CSAREGTDTQYF. CDR3 sequence (DNA): TGCAGTGCGAGGGAGGGAACAGATACGCAGTATTTT.

The rearrangement uses TRBV2 and TRBJ1-5; D is perhaps TRBD1 (6 bases). Germline assignment: CDR1 SNHLY and CDR2 FYNNEI. Trimming removed 4 bases from V and 3 bases from J, with 13 bases in between. The CDR3 runs 15 residues. The CDR3 reads CASSVSQGYNQPQHF. CDR3 coding DNA: TGTGCCAGCAGTGTTTCACAGGGCTACAATCAGCCCCAGCATTTT.

Ten or more counts support this clonotype. The chain uses TRBV20-1 and TRBJ1-6; TRBD1 aligns across 8 bases. Germline lookup yields CDR1 DFQATT and CDR2 SNEGSKA (reference sequence). The CDR3 is 15 residues long. V was clipped by 0 bases and J by 5 bases; unmatched bases: 3. CDR3 sequence reads: CSAREPQGDNSPLHF. Written as DNA, the CDR3 is TGCAGTGCTAGAGAGCCACAGGGGGATAATTCACCCCTCCACTTT.

This clonotype has at least ten counts. This sequence joins TRBV2 and TRBJ2-3; D perhaps matches TRBD2 (5 bases). This CDR3 comprises 14 residues. The germline V gene has CDR1 SNHLY and CDR2 FYNNEI. V was clipped by 6 bases and J by 1 base, with 11 bases between them. This CDR3 reads CASRRESGTDTQYF. The CDR3 DNA follows: TGTGCCAGCAGGAGGGAGTCGGGCACAGATACGCAGTATTTT.

The table lists this clonotype with a few counts. An end of the junction does not agree with germline; a read error may underlie this. The J gene is TRBJ1-2, the V gene TRBV12-3 or TRBV12-4, with D tentatively TRBD1 (6 bases). The CDR3 has 12 amino acids. CDR3 coding DNA: TGTGCCAGCAGTGAACAGGGCTATAGCTACACCTTC. Residues: CASSEQGYSYTF.

This clonotype was observed a handful of times. V gene TRBV2 combines with J gene TRBJ2-1; TRBD2 is a possible D gene (5 bases). CDR1 is SNHLY, CDR2 FYNNEI, per germline. The ends were cut back, 5 bases at V and 6 bases at J, with 11 bases in the middle. The CDR3 is 13 residues long. CDR3 in amino acids: CASSQRPLNEQFF. The DNA of the CDR3 is TGTGCCAGCAGTCAGCGGCCCCTCAATGAGCAGTTCTTC.

The chain couples TRBV28 to TRBJ1-4; D is perhaps TRBD1 (5 bases). Trimming pared 7 bases from V and 7 bases from J, leaving 16 bases between. The germline CDR1 and CDR2 sequences are MDHEN and SYDVKM. This CDR3 region has 14 residues. DNA for the CDR3: TGTGCCAGCAAAAGAGGGGTGTTAGTTGAAAAACTGTTTTTT. Encoded protein: CASKRGVLVEKLFF.

This clonotype was detected only a few times. V is TRBV4-2 and J is TRBJ2-1; 11 bases align to TRBD2. With 2 bases clipped from V and 8 bases from J, the junction kept 14 bases outside the gene matches. From germline, CDR1 is LGHNA and CDR2 YNFKEQ. There are 18 residues in the CDR3. Here the CDR3 reads CASSQHASGTSGRYEQFF. Here the CDR3 DNA reads TGTGCCAGCAGCCAACATGCCTCCGGGACTAGCGGTAGATATGAGCAGTTCTTC.

The rearrangement links TRBV29-1 to TRBJ2-7; D not resolved. This CDR3 is 13 amino acids long. Between the trimmed V and J ends, which lost 2 bases and 2 bases, there was a span of 10 bases. Germline lookup yields CDR1 SQVTM and CDR2 ANQGSEA. The CDR3 protein is CSVETDATYEQYF. CDR3 nucleotide sequence: TGCAGCGTTGAAACAGATGCAACCTACGAGCAGTACTTC.

This clonotype appeared many times. V is TRBV7-9 and J is TRBJ1-1; TRBD1 agrees at 10 bases. The CDR3 has 14 residues. The junction had 4 bases not matched to a gene; V was cut back by 5 bases and J by 4 bases. CDR1 is SEHNR and CDR2 is FQNEAQ in the germline V gene (reference sequence). The CDR3 DNA reads TGTGCCAGCAGCCGCGGGACAGGGGCCACTGAAGCTTTCTTT. This encodes CASSRGTGATEAFF.

The chain couples TRBV9 to TRBJ2-7; D is perhaps TRBD1 (6 bases). The V and J ends lost 3 bases and 7 bases respectively, with 17 bases between them. The CDR3 consists of 14 residues. Germline V CDR1 and CDR2: SGDLS, YYNGEE. CDR3 sequence reads: CASSDGTPEGEQYF. DNA for the CDR3: TGTGCCAGCAGCGACGGGACACCCGAGGGGGAGCAGTACTTC.

On this clonotype itself: It may be a read error: a sequence one base away is much more abundant. In DNA, the CDR3 is TGTGCCAGCAGCCCACGGAGGGATTCACCCCTCCACTTT. Protein: CASSPRRDSPLHF. This rearrangement joins TRBV7-8 to TRBJ1-6; D call uncertain. The V gene lost 5 bases and the J gene lost 8 bases, with 10 bases spanning the gap. This CDR3 region has 13 residues. CDR1 is SGHVS, CDR2 FQNEAQ, per germline.

The chain carries TRBV5-1 and TRBJ2-7; TRBD2 matches at 10 bases. The CDR3 sequence is 15 residues long. The germline V gene encodes CDR1 SGHRS and CDR2 YFSETQ. Trimming at V came to 0 bases and at J to 2 bases, leaving 2 bases not matched to a gene. The CDR3 is CASSLDLAGAYEQYF. The CDR3 DNA reads TGCGCCAGCAGCTTGGATCTAGCGGGAGCCTACGAGCAGTACTTC.

V is TRBV20-1 and J is TRBJ1-6; possible D gene TRBD1, 6 bases. Trimming cost V 3 bases and J 8 bases, with 17 bases left between them. This CDR3 spans 15 amino acids. CDR1 and CDR2 from the germline V gene are DFQATT and SNEGSKA (reference sequence). CDR3 bases: TGCAGTGCTAGGGGGGACACCAGTCGTTATTCACCCCTCCACTTT. Protein: CSARGDTSRYSPLHF.

The rearrangement links TRBV15 to TRBJ1-4; D is unresolved. The CDR3 covers 15 residues. V shed 4 bases and J shed 8 bases, with 17 bases lying between them. The V gene's germline CDR1 is LNHNV and CDR2 YYDKDF (reference sequence). CDR3 amino acids: CATSKADGEAEKLFF. DNA of the CDR3: TGTGCCACCAGCAAAGCGGACGGGGAAGCCGAAAAACTGTTTTTT. The variable domain in full, completed from reference TRBV15 and TRBJ1-4, reads DAMVIQNPRYQVTQFGKPVTLSCSQTLNHNVMYWYQQKSSQAPKLLFHYYDKDFNNEADTPDNFQSRRPNTSFCFLDIRSPGLGDTAMYLCATSKADGEAEKLFFGSGTQLSVL.

In its sample, this clonotype was seen a few times. V gene TRBV2 combines with J gene TRBJ1-5; perhaps TRBD1 as D (5 bases). Germline values: CDR1 SNHLY, CDR2 FYNNEI. With 6 bases removed from V and 3 bases from J, the gap between germline ends came to 9 bases. The CDR3 consists of 13 residues. Here the CDR3 DNA reads TGTGCCAGCAGAGACAGCTACAATCAGCCCCAGCATTTT. Translated, it gives CASRDSYNQPQHF.

This clonotype has at least ten counts. The gene calls are TRBV5-4 and TRBJ2-3; either TRBD1 or TRBD2 may supply D (5 bases each). Trimming left V 2 bases short and J 4 bases short, with 11 bases between. The CDR3 is 14 residues long. Germline V CDR1 and CDR2: SGHNT, YYREEE (reference sequence). The CDR3 protein is CASSLGDSADTQYF. As DNA, the CDR3 is TGTGCCAGCAGCTTAGGGGATAGCGCAGATACGCAGTATTTT.

In its sample, this clonotype was seen many times. This chain joins TRBV29-1 and TRBJ2-7; TRBD1 matches at 10 bases. There are 14 residues in the CDR3. V shed 2 bases and J 7 bases; nucleotides not matched to a gene: 8. The germline CDR1 and CDR2 sequences are SQVTM and ANQGSEA. The CDR3 region is CSVEKGTGAWEQYF. The CDR3 coding sequence is TGCAGCGTTGAAAAGGGGACAGGGGCCTGGGAGCAGTACTTC.

The sample holds a few counts of this clonotype. The rearrangement uses TRBV6-2 or TRBV6-3 and TRBJ1-1; no clear D. Germline CDR1 and CDR2: MNHEY and SVGEGT. The CDR3 runs to 13 residues. The germline V and J ends were trimmed by 2 bases and 5 bases, with 9 bases remaining between them. CDR3 DNA sequence: TGTGCCAGCAGTTACACGGGTTGGACTGAAGCTTTCTTT. Its protein is CASSYTGWTEAFF.

This clonotype was seen at least ten times. V and J are TRBV27 and TRBJ2-1; 13 bases agree with TRBD2. The CDR3 loop spans 18 amino acids. Trimming took 5 bases from V and 7 from J; bases not matched to a gene: 14. Germline loops: CDR1 MNHEY, CDR2 SMNVEV (reference sequence). The CDR3 reads CASSPKVGLAGLMNEQFF. The CDR3 DNA sequence: TGTGCCAGCAGTCCGAAGGTGGGACTAGCGGGATTGATGAATGAGCAGTTCTTC.

Many counts were recorded for this clonotype. The CDR3 protein is CASSAPREQFF. DNA of the CDR3: TGTGCCAGCAGTGCCCCGAGGGAGCAGTTCTTC. The chain links TRBV28 to TRBJ2-1; D gene uncertain. V lost 5 bases, J lost 10 bases, and 9 bases lay in between. The length of the CDR3 is 11 residues. CDR1 is MDHEN, CDR2 SYDVKM, per germline.

This rearrangement joins TRBV29-1 to TRBJ2-1; unclear D gene. Germline lookup yields CDR1 SQVTM and CDR2 ANQGSEA. The CDR3 is 14 residues long. The V end lost 6 bases, the J end lost 5 bases, and 17 bases lay between the germline ends. CDR3 sequence: CSVPHQTSDNEQFF. CDR3 DNA: TGCAGCGTACCACACCAAACTTCCGACAATGAGCAGTTCTTC.

This clonotype was observed a handful of times. V is TRBV29-1 and J is TRBJ2-1; no definite D call. This CDR3 region has 11 residues. From germline, CDR1 is SQVTM and CDR2 ANQGSEA. Deletions cut 4 bases from V and 2 bases from J, with 3 bases between. The CDR3 sequence: CSVAAYNEQFF. The CDR3 nucleotides read TGCAGCGTTGCAGCCTACAATGAGCAGTTCTTC.

This clonotype has a count of ten or more. This CDR3 fails to terminate in the conserved phenylalanine or tryptophan, so it likely reflects a read error. The limits of the CDR3 on the DNA are not certain, so only TCRdb's listed CDR3 is given. The CDR3 spells CSARRLGLAIEPS. The chain joins TRBV20-1 to TRBJ2-7; whether TRBD2, the table's D call, matches the DNA was not checked. The V gene's germline CDR1 is DFQATT and CDR2 SNEGSKA (reference sequence). The CDR3 extends over 13 residues, inclusive of both ends.